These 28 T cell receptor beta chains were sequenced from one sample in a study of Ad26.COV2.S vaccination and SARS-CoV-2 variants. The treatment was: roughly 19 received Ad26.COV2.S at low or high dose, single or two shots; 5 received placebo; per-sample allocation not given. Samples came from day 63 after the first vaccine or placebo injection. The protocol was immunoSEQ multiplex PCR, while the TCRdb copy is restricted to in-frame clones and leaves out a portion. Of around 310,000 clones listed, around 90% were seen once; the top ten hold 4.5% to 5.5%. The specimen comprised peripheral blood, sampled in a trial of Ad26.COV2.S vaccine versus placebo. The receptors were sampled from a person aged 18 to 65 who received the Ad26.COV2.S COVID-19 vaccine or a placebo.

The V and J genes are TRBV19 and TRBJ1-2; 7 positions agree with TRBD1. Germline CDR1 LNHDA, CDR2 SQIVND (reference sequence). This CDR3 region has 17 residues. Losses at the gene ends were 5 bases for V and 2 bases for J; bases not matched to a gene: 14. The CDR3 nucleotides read TGTGCCAGTAGTCCAGACGCCAGACAGGGCTTGAACTATGGCTACACCTTC. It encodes CASSPDARQGLNYGYTF.

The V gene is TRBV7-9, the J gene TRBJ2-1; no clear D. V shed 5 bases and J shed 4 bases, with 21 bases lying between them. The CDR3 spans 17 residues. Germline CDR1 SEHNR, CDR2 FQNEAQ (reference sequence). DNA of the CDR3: TGTGCCAGCAGCCCACGGTTCGGTTGGGGTTTGTACAATGAGCAGTTCTTC. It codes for CASSPRFGWGLYNEQFF. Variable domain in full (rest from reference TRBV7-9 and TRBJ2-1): DTGVSQNPRHKITKRGQNVTFRCDPISEHNRLYWYRQTLGQGPEFLTYFQNEAQLEKSRLLSDRFSAERPKGSFSTLEIQRTEQGDSAMYLCASSPRFGWGLYNEQFFGPGTRLTVL.

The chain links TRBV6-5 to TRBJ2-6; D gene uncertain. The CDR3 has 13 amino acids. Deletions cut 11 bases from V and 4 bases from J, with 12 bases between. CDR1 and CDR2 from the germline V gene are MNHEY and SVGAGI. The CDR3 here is CAVSRSGANVLTF. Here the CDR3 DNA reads TGTGCCGTCAGCAGGTCCGGGGCCAACGTCCTGACTTTC.

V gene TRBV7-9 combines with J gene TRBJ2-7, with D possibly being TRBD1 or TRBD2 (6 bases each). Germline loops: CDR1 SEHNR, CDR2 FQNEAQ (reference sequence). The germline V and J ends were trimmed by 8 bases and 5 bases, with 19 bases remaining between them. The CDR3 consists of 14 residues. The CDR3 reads CASCPVAGGHEQYF. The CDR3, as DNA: TGTGCCAGCTGTCCGGTGGCCGGGGGCCACGAGCAGTACTTC.

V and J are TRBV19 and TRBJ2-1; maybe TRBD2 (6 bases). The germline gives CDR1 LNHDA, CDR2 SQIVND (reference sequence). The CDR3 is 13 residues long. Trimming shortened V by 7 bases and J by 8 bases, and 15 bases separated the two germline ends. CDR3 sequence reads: CASTRDLADEQFF. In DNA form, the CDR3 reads TGTGCCAGTACCCGGGACTTGGCGGATGAGCAGTTCTTC. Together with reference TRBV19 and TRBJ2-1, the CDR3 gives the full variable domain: DGGITQSPKYLFRKEGQNVTLSCEQNLNHDAMYWYRQDPGQGLRLIYYSQIVNDFQKGDIAEGYSVSREKKESFPLTVTSAQKNPTAFYLCASTRDLADEQFFGPGTRLTVL.

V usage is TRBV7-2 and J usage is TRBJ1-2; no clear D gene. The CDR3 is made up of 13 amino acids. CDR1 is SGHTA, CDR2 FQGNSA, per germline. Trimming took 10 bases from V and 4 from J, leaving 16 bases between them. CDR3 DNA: TGTGCCACCTCTATGAGGGCCCTCTATGGCTACACCTTC. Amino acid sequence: CATSMRALYGYTF.

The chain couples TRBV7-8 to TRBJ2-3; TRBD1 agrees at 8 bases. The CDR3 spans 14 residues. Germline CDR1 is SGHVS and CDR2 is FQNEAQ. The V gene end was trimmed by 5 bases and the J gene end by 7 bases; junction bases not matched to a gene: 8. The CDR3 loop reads CASSPRDRRNTQYF. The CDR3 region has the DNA TGTGCCAGCAGCCCCCGGGACAGGAGGAATACGCAGTATTTT. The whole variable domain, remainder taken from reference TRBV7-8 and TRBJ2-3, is GAGVSQSPRYKVAKRGQDVALRCDPISGHVSLFWYQQALGQGPEFLTYFQNEAQLDKSGLPSDRFFAERPEGSVSTLKIQRTQQEDSAVYLCASSPRDRRNTQYFGPGTRLTVL.

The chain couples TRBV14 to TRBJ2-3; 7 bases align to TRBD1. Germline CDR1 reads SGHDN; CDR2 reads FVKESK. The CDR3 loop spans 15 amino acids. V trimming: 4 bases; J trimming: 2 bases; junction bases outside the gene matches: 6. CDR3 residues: CASSRRDSYTDTQYF. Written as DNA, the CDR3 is TGTGCCAGCAGCCGCCGGGACAGCTACACAGATACGCAGTATTTT.

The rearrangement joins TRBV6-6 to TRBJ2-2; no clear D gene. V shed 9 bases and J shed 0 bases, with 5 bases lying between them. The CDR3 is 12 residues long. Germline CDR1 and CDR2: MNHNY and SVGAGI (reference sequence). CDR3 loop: CASAANTGELFF. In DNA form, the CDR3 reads TGTGCCAGTGCCGCGAACACCGGGGAGCTGTTTTTT.

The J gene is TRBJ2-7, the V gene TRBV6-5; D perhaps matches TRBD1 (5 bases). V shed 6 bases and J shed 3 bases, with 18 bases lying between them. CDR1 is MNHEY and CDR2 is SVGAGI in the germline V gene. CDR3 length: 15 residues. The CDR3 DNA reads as TGTGCCAGCAGAGGGGCACCTTCGGATGTCTACGAGCAGTACTTC. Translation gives CASRGAPSDVYEQYF.

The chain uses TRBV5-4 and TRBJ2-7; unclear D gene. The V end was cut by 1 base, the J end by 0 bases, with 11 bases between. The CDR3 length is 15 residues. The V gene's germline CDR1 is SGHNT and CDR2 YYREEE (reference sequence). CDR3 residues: CASSLTTEISYEQYF. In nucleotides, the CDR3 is TGTGCCAGCAGCTTGACCACGGAGATCTCCTACGAGCAGTACTTC.

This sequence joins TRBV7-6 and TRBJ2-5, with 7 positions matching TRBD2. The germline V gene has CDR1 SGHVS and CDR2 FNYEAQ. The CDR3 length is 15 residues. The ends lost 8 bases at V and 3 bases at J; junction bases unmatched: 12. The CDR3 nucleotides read TGTGCCAGCGGGAGGGTCAGCACCTCGAAAGAGACCCAGTACTTC. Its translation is CASGRVSTSKETQYF.

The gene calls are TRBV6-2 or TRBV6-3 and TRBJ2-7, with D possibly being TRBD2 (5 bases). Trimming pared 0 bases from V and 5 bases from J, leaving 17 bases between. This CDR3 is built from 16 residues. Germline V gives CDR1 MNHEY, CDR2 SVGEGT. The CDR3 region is CASSYSNSLGLNEQYV. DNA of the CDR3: TGTGCCAGCAGTTACTCGAACTCACTAGGCCTCAACGAGCAGTACGTC.

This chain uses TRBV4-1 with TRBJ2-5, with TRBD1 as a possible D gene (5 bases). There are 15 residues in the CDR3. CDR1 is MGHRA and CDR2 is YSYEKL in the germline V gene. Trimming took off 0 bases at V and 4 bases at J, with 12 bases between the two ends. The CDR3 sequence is CASSQEVPGLETQYF. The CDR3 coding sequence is TGCGCCAGCAGCCAAGAGGTCCCAGGGCTAGAGACCCAGTACTTC.

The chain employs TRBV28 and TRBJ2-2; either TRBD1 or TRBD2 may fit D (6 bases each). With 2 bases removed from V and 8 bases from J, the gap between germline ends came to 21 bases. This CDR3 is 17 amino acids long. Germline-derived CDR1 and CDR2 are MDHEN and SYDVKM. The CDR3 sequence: CASSLPGPGAGLGELFF. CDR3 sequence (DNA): TGTGCCAGCAGTTTACCGGGACCGGGGGCAGGGCTGGGGGAGCTGTTTTTT.

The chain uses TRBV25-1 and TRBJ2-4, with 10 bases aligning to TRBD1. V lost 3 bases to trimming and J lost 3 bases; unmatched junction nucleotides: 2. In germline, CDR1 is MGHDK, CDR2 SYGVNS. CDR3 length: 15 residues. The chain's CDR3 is CASSERTGGKNIQYF. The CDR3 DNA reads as TGTGCCAGCAGTGAGCGGACAGGGGGCAAAAACATTCAGTACTTC. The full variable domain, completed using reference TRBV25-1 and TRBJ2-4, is EADIYQTPRYLVIGTGKKITLECSQTMGHDKMYWYQQDPGMELHLIHYSYGVNSTEKGDLSSESTVSRIRTEHFPLTLESARPSHTSQYLCASSERTGGKNIQYFGAGTRLSVL.

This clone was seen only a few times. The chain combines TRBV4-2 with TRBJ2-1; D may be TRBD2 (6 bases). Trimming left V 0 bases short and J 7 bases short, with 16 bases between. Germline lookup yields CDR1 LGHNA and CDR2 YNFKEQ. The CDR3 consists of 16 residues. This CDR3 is CASSQETGGNYNEQFF. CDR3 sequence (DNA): TGTGCCAGCAGCCAAGAGACCGGGGGAAATTATAATGAGCAGTTCTTC.

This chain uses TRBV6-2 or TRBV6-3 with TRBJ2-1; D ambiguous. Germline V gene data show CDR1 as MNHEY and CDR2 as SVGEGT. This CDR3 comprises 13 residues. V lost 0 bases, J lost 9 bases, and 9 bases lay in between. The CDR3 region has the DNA TGTGCCAGCAGTTACTCAGGTGGTGGTGAGCAGTTCTTC. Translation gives CASSYSGGGEQFF.

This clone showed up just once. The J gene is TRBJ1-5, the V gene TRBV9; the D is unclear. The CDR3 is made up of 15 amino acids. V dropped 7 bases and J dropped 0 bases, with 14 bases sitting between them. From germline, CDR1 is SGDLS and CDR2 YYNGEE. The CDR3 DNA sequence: TGTGCCAGCGGTCCGGCGGAAAATAGCAATCAGCCCCAGCATTTT. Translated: CASGPAENSNQPQHF. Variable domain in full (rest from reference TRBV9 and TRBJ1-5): DSGVTQTPKHLITATGQRVTLRCSPRSGDLSVYWYQQSLDQGLQFLIQYYNGEERAKGNILERFSAQQFPDLHSELNLSSLELGDSALYFCASGPAENSNQPQHFGDGTRLSIL.

The chain's CDR3 is CASSQASIGVGGYTF. CDR3 DNA: TGTGCCAGCAGCCAAGCTTCGATCGGGGTGGGTGGCTACACCTTC. The chain employs TRBV14 and TRBJ1-2, with no clear D. The CDR3 runs 15 residues. Between the trimmed V and J ends, which lost 1 base and 7 bases, there was a span of 16 bases. The germline CDR1 and CDR2 sequences are SGHDN and FVKESK.

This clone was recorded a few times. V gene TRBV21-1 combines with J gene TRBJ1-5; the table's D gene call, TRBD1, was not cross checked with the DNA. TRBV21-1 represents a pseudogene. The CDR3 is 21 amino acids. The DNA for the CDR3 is TGTGCCAGCAGCAAAGTGCCCTTTGGGTTTGCTGCTTCAGGGGTTAATCAGCCCCAGCATTTT. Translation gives CASSKVPFGFAASGVNQPQHF.

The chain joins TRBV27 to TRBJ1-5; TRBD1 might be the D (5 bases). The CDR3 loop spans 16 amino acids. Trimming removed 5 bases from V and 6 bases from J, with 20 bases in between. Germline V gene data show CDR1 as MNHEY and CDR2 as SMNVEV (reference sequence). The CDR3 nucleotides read TGTGCCAGCAGTCTGATATCTCAGGGTAATGGTCAGCCCCAGCATTTT. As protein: CASSLISQGNGQPQHF.

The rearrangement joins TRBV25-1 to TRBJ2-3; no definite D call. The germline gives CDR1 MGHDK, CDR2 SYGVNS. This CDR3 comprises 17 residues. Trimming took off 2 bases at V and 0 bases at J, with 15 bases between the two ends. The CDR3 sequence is CASSEPEQPFSTDTQYF. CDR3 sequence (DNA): TGTGCCAGCAGTGAACCCGAACAGCCATTTAGCACAGATACGCAGTATTTT. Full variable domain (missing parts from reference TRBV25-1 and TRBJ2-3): EADIYQTPRYLVIGTGKKITLECSQTMGHDKMYWYQQDPGMELHLIHYSYGVNSTEKGDLSSESTVSRIRTEHFPLTLESARPSHTSQYLCASSEPEQPFSTDTQYFGPGTRLTVL.

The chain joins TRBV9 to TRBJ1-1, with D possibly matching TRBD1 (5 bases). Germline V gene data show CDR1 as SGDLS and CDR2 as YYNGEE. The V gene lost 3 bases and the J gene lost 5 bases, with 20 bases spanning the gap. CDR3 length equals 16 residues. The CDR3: CASSALSMGVETEAFF. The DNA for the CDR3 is TGTGCCAGCAGCGCCCTCTCAATGGGGGTTGAGACTGAAGCTTTCTTT. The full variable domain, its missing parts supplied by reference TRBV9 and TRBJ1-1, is DSGVTQTPKHLITATGQRVTLRCSPRSGDLSVYWYQQSLDQGLQFLIQYYNGEERAKGNILERFSAQQFPDLHSELNLSSLELGDSALYFCASSALSMGVETEAFFGQGTRLTVV.

The CDR3 is CASSQGWGPQNEKLFF. The CDR3 DNA is TGTGCCAGCAGCCAAGGGTGGGGACCGCAGAATGAAAAACTGTTTTTT. The chain is built from TRBV3-1 (or the pseudogene TRBV3-2) and TRBJ1-4, with a weak D call TRBD1 (5 bases). Germline CDR1 is LGHDT and CDR2 is YNNKEL (reference sequence). The CDR3 length is 16 residues. Trimming took off 1 base at V and 5 bases at J, with 14 bases between the two ends.

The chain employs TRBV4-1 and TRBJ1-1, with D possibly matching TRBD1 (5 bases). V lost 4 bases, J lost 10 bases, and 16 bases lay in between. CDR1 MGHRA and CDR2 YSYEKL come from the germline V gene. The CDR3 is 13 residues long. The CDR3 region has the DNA TGCGCCAGCAGCCGGGACTTATTGGGGGGAGCTTTCTTT. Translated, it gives CASSRDLLGGAFF.

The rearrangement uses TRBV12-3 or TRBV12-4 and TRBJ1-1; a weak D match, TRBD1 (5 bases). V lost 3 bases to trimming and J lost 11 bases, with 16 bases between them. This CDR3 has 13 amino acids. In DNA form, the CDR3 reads TGTGCCAGCAGTTTTAGGGACGTCGTTGGGGCTTTCTTT. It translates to CASSFRDVVGAFF.

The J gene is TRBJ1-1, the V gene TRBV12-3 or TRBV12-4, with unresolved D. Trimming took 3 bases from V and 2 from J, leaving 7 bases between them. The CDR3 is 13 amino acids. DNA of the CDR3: TGTGCCAGCAGTTTCCAGAGAAACACTGAAGCTTTCTTT. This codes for CASSFQRNTEAFF.